This T cell receptor (beta chain) was documented in a study of blood T cell repertoires in COVID-19. Study-wide context: Acute and convalescent COVID-19 samples came from the United States, Italy and Spain. T cells, B-cell-depleted T cells, or PBMCs supplied cDNA or gDNA.

Original analysis: The authors estimated nucleated cell counts from reference gene primer amplification. The protocol was immunoSEQ multiplex PCR, while the TCRdb copy is restricted to in-frame clones and leaves out a portion. That table gives V, J and clone size, and the DNA gave D and trimming. The table shows roughly 50,000 clones, with around 92% occurring only once. CDR1 is SGHRS and CDR2 is YFSETQ in the germline V gene. V was trimmed by 2 bases and J by 5 bases, leaving 17 bases between them. The CDR3 is 15 residues long. The sequence derives from a human donor in a cohort sampled during active COVID-19. The material sequenced was peripheral blood. The gene calls are TRBV5-1 and TRBJ2-7; tentatively, D is TRBD1 (5 bases). The CDR3, as DNA: TGCGCCAGCAGCTTACCGGGCAGGGAAGGAGACGAGCAGTACTTC. Protein product: CASSLPGREGDEQYF. The full variable domain, with the rest looked up from reference TRBV5-1 and TRBJ2-7, is KAGVTQTPRYLIKTRGQQVTLSCSPISGHRSVSWYQQTPGQGLQFLFEYFSETQRNKGNFPGRFSGRQFSNSRSEMNVSTLELGDSALYLCASSLPGREGDEQYFGPGTRLTVT.